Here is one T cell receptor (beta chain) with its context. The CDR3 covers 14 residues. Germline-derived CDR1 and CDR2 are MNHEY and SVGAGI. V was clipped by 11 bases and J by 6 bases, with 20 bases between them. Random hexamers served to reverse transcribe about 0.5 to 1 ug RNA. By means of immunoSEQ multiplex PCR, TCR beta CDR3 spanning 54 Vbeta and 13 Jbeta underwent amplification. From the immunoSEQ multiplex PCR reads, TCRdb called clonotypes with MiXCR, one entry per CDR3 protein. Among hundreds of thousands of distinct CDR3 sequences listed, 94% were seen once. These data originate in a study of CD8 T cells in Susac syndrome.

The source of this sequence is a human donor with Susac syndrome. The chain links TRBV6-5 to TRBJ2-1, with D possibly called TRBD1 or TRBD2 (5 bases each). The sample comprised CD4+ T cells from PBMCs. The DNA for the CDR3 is TGTGCCGAATGGGGACCCCCCGGGGCCAATGAGCAGTTCTTC. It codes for CAEWGPPGANEQFF.